This T cell receptor beta chain appears in the sequencing data of a study of metastatic and nonmetastatic thyroid tumors. Thyroid surgery had not been preceded by any treatment in any patient. This clone was detected only once. Its antigen remains unidentified. Methods used by the authors: A classifier for distant metastasis in papillary thyroid cancer was constructed using CDR3 differences observed across clinicopathological groups. TCRdb re-clonotyped the PCR reads through MiXCR. TCRdb's processing, not the study's, gives the V and J calls here. The repertoire consists of approximately 90,000 clones, with roughly 13% occurring once and the leading ten covering about 10%. Overall study results and limits: A significant increase in TCR beta diversity was reportedly seen in malignant thyroid tumors relative to benign nodules, in blood and tumor.

The CDR3 spans 16 residues. Trimming left V 4 bases short and J 4 bases short, with 16 bases between. Looked up from germline, CDR1 is LGHNA and CDR2 is YNFKEQ. V is TRBV4-2 and J is TRBJ2-2; D possibly uses TRBD1 or TRBD2 (6 bases each). This clonotype was obtained from a female donor with papillary thyroid cancer or a benign thyroid nodule (not recorded which). Some clones in this sample may be carry-over from other donors' samples. Sample: blood. CDR3: CASSPDLGGSTGELFF. CDR3 bases: TGTGCCAGCAGCCCGGACTTGGGGGGCAGCACCGGGGAGCTGTTTTTT.